The 3 T cell receptor beta chains in this list originate from one sample, sequenced in a study of CD8+ T cells in alopecia areata. Sequencing used cDNA as its template, made by extracting RNA and reverse transcribing it. Data came from immunoSEQ multiplex PCR; TCRdb stores just in-frame clones and leaves some out. The sample lists 100,000 to 150,000 clones; roughly 66% were seen once. Sequenced input: CD4+ T cells sorted from blood. Source of these receptors: a human donor in good health.

Only a few counts were recorded for this clone. As DNA, the CDR3 is TGTGCCAGCAGCTGGGGACTAGCGGGGGTTATTCAGTACTTC. Encoded protein: CASSWGLAGVIQYF. This rearrangement joins TRBV5-6 to TRBJ2-4; 14 nucleotides line up with TRBD2. The V and J ends lost 3 bases and 10 bases, in that order; junction bases with no gene match: 3. The CDR3 covers 14 residues. Germline V CDR1 and CDR2: SGHDT, YYEEEE. Together with reference TRBV5-6 and TRBJ2-4, the CDR3 gives the full variable domain: DAGVTQSPTHLIKTRGQQVTLRCSPKSGHDTVSWYQQALGQGPQFIFQYYEEEERQRGNFPDRFSGHQFPNYSSELNVNALLLGDSALYLCASSWGLAGVIQYFGAGTRLSVL.

The rearrangement links TRBV10-3 to TRBJ2-7, with D uncertain. The CDR3 has 14 residues. Trimming left V 0 bases short and J 2 bases short, with 8 bases between. CDR1 is ENHRY, CDR2 SYGVKD, per germline. The CDR3 DNA is TGTGCCATCAGTGAGTCAAGGCTAGCCTACGAGCAGTACTTC. As protein: CAISESRLAYEQYF.

The chain is built from TRBV4-1 and TRBJ1-4, with D uncertain. Germline-derived CDR1 and CDR2 are MGHRA and YSYEKL. The CDR3 sequence is 14 residues long. V lost 1 base to trimming and J lost 8 bases, with 11 bases between them. CDR3 amino acids: CASSQGVTQEKLFF. DNA of the CDR3: TGCGCCAGCAGCCAAGGGGTGACACAGGAAAAACTGTTTTTT.